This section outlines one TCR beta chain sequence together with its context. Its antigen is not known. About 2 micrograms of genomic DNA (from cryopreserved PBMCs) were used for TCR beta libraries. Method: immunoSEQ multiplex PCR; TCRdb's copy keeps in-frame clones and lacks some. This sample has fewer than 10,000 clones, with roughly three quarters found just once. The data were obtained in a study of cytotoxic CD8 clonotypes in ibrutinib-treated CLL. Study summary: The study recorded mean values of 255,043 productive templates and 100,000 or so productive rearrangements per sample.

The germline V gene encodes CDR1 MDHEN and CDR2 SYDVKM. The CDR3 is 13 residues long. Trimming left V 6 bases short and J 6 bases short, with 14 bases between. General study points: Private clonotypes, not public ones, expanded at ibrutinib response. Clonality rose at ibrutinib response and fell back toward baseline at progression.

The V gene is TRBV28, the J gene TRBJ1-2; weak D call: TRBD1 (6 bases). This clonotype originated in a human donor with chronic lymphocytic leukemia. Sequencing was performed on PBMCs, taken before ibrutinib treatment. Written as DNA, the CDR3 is TGTGCCAGCAGCTTAGACGCAGGGGATGGCTACACCTTC. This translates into CASSLDAGDGYTF.